This T cell receptor beta chain derives from a study of T cell clonality in common variable immunodeficiency. Overall study findings and caveats: CVID subjects had higher TCRbeta clonality than healthy controls, most marked in about a third. Shared TCRbeta clones were fewer between CVID subjects than controls. Reportedly, TCR beta sequences from common variable immunodeficiency showed fewer deletions and N-nucleotide insertions.

Blood came from CVID subjects not ill and not taking immunomodulatory or immunosuppressive medication. Donors gave roughly 4.5 to 8.5 ml heparinized peripheral whole blood. To note about this clone: What it binds is unknown.

Profiling relied on immunoSEQ multiplex PCR, and the TCRdb table lists in-frame clones only, not all of them. Singletons are absent from the sample, which has about 26,000 clones. Sequenced material: peripheral blood mononuclear cells. The receptor was derived from a human donor with common variable immunodeficiency.

The sequenced part of the CDR3 DNA is TGTGCCAGTCACAAACAGGCCGTCGACTATGGC. As protein: CASHKQAVDYG. The whole CDR3 reads CASHKQAVDYGYTF. The chain combines TRBV2 with TRBJ1-2; perhaps TRBD1 as D (5 bases). The CDR3 is cut off 3 residues early in the read; its end comes from the germline J gene. The CDR3 is made up of 14 amino acids. Germline CDR1 is SNHLY and CDR2 is FYNNEI. Trimming took off 9 bases at V and 3 bases at J, with 17 bases between the two ends.